This TCR beta chain was identified during a study of blood T cells in healthy people across ages. Study results and caveats: The study found more naive CD4+ cells and higher diversity in long-lived than aged donors. Nothing was known about donor CMV status, and this possibly confounded expanded clonotype changes.

Of note for this clonotype: The target antigen is unknown.

Through a sample-barcoded 5' primer and a J-beta primer mix, a second PCR was run for 7 to 11 cycles. TCRdb called the 5' RACE reads again in MiXCR, with one record for every CDR3 protein. The table has 1 million or so distinct CDR3 sequences, roughly 45% seen once. The V and J ends lost 4 bases and 2 bases, in that order; junction bases with no gene match: 11. Germline V gene data show CDR1 as DFQATT and CDR2 as SNEGSKA (reference sequence). The CDR3 is 16 residues long. The material sequenced was blood. This TCR came from a woman aged 55-69 years in good health. This sequence joins TRBV20-1 and TRBJ2-4; 7 nucleotides align to TRBD1. CDR3: CSANPPRGGTKNIQYF. CDR3 nucleotides: TGCAGTGCTAACCCCCCCCGAGGGGGCACCAAAAACATTCAGTACTTC.